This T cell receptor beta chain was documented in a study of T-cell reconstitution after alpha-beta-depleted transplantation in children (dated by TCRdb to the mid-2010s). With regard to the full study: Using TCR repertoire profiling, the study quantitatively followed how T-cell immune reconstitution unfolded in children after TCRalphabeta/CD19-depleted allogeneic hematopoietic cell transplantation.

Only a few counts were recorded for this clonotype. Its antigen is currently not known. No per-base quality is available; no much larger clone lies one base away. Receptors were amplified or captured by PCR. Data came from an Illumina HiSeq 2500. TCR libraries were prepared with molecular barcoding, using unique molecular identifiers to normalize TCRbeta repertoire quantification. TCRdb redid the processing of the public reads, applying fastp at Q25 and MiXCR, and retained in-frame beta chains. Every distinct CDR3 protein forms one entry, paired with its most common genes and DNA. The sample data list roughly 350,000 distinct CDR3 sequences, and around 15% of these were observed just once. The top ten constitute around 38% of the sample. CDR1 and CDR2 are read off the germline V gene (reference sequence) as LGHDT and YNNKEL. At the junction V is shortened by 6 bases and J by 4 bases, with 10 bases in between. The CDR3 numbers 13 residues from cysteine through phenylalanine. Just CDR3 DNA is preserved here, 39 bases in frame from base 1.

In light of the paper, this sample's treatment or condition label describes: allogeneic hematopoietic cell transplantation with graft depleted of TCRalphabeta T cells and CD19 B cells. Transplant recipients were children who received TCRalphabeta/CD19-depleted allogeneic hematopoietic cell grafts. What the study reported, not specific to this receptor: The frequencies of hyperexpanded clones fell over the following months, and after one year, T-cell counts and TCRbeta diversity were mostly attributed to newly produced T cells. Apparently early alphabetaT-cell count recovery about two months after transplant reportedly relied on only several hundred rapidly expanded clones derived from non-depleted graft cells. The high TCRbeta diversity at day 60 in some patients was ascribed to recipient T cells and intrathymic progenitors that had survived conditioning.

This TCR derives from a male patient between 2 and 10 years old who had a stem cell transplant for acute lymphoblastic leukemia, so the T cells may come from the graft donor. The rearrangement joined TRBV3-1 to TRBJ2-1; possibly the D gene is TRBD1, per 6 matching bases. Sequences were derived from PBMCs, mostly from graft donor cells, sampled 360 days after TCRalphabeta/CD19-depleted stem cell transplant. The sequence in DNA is TGTGCCAGCAGTTGGGACACGTACAATGAGCAGTTCTTC. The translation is CASSWDTYNEQFF.